This T cell receptor beta chain comes out of a study of CXCR3-negative and CXCR3-positive naive CD8 T cells. Findings and caveats of the study: Higher TRB CDR3 hydrophobicity marked CXCR3-positive naive cells relative to CXCR3-negative naive cells.

Each TRB cDNA library was prepared by 5' RACE (with UMI labels). TCRdb re-called the 5' RACE reads; one entry per CDR3 protein, DNA not given. The table lists about 85,000 distinct CDR3 sequences, with around 0.82% in the top ten. As regards this clonotype: The antigen remains undetermined.

From germline, CDR1 is LNHDA and CDR2 SQIVND (reference sequence). The CDR3 loop spans 16 amino acids. V usage is TRBV19 and J usage is TRBJ1-5; the D gene TCRdb calls, TRBD1, cannot be checked with no DNA. Sequencing was performed on naive CXCR3+ CD8+ T cells from blood. The sample's subset: CD45RO-CCR7+CD27+CD95- naive CD8+ T cells expressing CXCR3 (TNR3+). This TCR was recovered from a human donor in good health. Some clones in this sample may be carry-over from other donors' samples. The CDR3 loop is CASSIDPQGAGQPQHF.